This T cell receptor beta chain was captured in a study of blood T cell repertoires in COVID-19. Study-wide background: Samples of COVID-19 (acute and convalescent) were obtained from the United States, Italy and Spain.

Donors were grouped by their self-reported clinical history. Cohort 3 recovery required two negative PCRs, clearance, or symptom resolution. In the original processing: Estimated nucleated cell counts came from reference gene primer amplification. Assay: immunoSEQ multiplex PCR; the TCRdb copy retains only in-frame clones and omits some. V, J and clone size are taken as reported in that table, and D and trimming were inferred from the DNA itself. The sample includes approximately 160,000 clones, approximately 80% of them seen just once. The TCR sequence derives from a woman between 50 and 59 years old who had recovered from COVID-19. The material sequenced was PBMCs or T cells enriched from blood (not recorded which).

The CDR3 sequence is CASSPPLLDRPFGETQYF. The DNA for the CDR3 is TGTGCCAGCTCACCGCCACTCCTGGACAGGCCCTTTGGAGAGACCCAGTACTTC. The chain couples TRBV18 to TRBJ2-5; TRBD1 matches at 7 bases. Germline V lookup: CDR1 KGHSH, CDR2 LQKENI. The CDR3 is 18 amino acids. With V trimmed by 3 bases and J by 4 bases, 17 bases remained unmatched.